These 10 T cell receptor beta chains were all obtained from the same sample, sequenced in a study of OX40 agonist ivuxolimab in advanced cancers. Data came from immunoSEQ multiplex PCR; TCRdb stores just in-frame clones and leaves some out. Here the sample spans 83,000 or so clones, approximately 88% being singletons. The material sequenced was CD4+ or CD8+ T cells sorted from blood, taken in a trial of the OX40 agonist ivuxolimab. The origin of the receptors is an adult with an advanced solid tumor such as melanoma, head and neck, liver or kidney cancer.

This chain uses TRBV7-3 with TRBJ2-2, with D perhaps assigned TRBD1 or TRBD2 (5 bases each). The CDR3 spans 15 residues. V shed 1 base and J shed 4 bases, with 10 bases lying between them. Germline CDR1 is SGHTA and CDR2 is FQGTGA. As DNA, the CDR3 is TGTGCCAGCAGCTTAAGGGGACCAGGCACCGGGGAGCTGTTTTTT. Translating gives CASSLRGPGTGELFF.

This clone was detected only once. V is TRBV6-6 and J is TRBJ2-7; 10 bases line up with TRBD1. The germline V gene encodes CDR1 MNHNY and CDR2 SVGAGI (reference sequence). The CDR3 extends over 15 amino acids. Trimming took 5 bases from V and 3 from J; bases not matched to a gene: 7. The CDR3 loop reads CASSIRTGGYYEQYF. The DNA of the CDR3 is TGTGCCAGCAGTATCCGGACAGGGGGGTACTACGAGCAGTACTTC.

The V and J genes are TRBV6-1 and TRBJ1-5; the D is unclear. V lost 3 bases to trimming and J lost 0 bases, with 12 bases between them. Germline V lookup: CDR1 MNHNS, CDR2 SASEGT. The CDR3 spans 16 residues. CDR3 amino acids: CASSEATSFSNQPQHF. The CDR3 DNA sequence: TGTGCCAGCAGTGAGGCGACATCCTTTAGCAATCAGCCCCAGCATTTT.

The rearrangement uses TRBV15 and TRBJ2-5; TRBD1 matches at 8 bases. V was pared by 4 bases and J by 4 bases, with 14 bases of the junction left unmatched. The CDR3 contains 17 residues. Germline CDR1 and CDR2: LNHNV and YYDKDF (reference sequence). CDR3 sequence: CATSTLQQGDTRETQYF. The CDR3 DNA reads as TGTGCCACCAGCACCTTACAACAGGGGGATACGCGAGAGACCCAGTACTTC.

CDR3 sequence (DNA): TGCAGCGTAGCTCTGGCGGGAGAAGAGCAGTACTTC. Protein product: CSVALAGEEQYF. The chain recombines TRBV29-1 with TRBJ2-5; 7 bases fit TRBD2. With 6 bases clipped from V and 11 bases from J, the junction kept 12 bases outside the gene matches. This CDR3 is built from 12 residues. Looked up from germline, CDR1 is SQVTM and CDR2 is ANQGSEA.

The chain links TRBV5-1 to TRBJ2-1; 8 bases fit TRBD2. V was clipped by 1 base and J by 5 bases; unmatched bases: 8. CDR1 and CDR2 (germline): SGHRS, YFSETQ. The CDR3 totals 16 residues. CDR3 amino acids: CASSLFGGVLDNEQFF. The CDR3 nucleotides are TGCGCCAGCAGCTTGTTCGGGGGGGTCCTCGACAATGAGCAGTTCTTC.

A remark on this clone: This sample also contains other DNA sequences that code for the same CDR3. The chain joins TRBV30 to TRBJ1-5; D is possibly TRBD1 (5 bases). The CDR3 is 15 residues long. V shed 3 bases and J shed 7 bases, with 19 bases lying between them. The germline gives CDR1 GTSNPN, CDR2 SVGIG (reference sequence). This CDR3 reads CAWSTMPGPGQPQHF. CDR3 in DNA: TGTGCCTGGAGCACAATGCCGGGGCCGGGACAGCCCCAGCATTTT.

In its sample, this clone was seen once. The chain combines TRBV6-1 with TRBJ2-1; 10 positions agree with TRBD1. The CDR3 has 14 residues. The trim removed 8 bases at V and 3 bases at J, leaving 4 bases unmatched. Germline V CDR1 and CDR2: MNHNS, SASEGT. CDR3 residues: CASGRDRGYNEQFF. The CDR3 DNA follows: TGTGCCAGCGGCCGGGACAGGGGCTACAATGAGCAGTTCTTC.

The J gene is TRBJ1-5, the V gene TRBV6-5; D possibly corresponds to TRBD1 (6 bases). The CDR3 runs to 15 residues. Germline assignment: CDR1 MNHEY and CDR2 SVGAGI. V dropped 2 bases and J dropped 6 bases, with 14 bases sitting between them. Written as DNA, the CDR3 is TGTGCCAGCAGTTACGGTTCGATAGGGGGTCAGCCCCAGCATTTT. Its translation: CASSYGSIGGQPQHF.

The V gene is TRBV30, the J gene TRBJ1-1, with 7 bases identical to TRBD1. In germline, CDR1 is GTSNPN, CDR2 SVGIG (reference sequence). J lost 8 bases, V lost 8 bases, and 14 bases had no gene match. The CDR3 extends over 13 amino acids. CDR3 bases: TGTGCCGGGTGGAGACAGGGCCCCTCGGAAGCTTTCTTT. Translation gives CAGWRQGPSEAFF.